Below, 9 T cell receptor beta chains from the same sample are listed, as sequenced in a study of molecular identifiers for immune sequencing clone quantification. Each CDR3 protein gets one entry after TCRdb re-called the PCR reads with MiXCR. The sample gives about 640,000 distinct CDR3 sequences, approximately 20% of which show up once; roughly 0.83% is in the top ten. Sequencing was performed on naive CD8+ T cells from blood, with Jurkat cell RNA spiked in. Subset specified: FACS-sorted CD8+CD4-CCR7+CD45RA+ naive T cells. These receptors all stem from a human donor in good health. Some libraries in this study had Jurkat cell RNA spiked in.

In regard to this clonotype: A much larger clone lies one base from this, so it may be a read error. J is TRBJ2-5 and V is TRBV10-3; possibly TRBD2 for D (6 bases). Germline V gene data show CDR1 as ENHRY and CDR2 as SYGVKD. The germline V and J ends were trimmed by 10 bases and 5 bases, with 23 bases remaining between them. The length of the CDR3 is 15 residues. CDR3 amino acids: CATPSGDPLAETQYF. The CDR3 nucleotides are TGTGCCACCCCCTCGGGGGACCCGCTGGCGGAGACCCAGTACTTC.

This clonotype was picked up many times. V gene TRBV20-1 combines with J gene TRBJ2-7; no definite D call. The length of the CDR3 is 16 residues. Germline-derived CDR1 and CDR2 are DFQATT and SNEGSKA (reference sequence). V was clipped by 1 base and J by 0 bases, with 16 bases between them. The CDR3 is CSARAVFGVSSYEQYF. The CDR3 DNA reads as TGCAGTGCTAGAGCTGTATTTGGCGTCAGCTCCTACGAGCAGTACTTC.

In its sample, this clonotype was seen many times. The CDR3 bases are TGCAGTGCTAGAGATTATCTGAGCTCTGGAAACACCATATATTTT. It translates to CSARDYLSSGNTIYF. This chain joins TRBV20-1 and TRBJ1-3; D is ambiguous. Trimming took off 0 bases at V and 0 bases at J, with 9 bases between the two ends. Germline V gene sequence: CDR1 DFQATT, CDR2 SNEGSKA (reference sequence). The CDR3 extends over 15 amino acids.

This clonotype was seen ten or more times. V is TRBV2 and J is TRBJ2-7, with D possibly being TRBD1 or TRBD2 (5 bases each). The CDR3 runs 13 residues. V was trimmed by 10 bases and J by 1 base, leaving 14 bases between them. From germline, CDR1 is SNHLY and CDR2 FYNNEI. The CDR3 is CATEGPISYEQYF. The CDR3 DNA is TGTGCCACCGAGGGACCTATTTCCTACGAGCAGTACTTC.

This clonotype was counted at least ten times. This chain connects TRBV4-1 to TRBJ2-5; 9 bases fit TRBD1. There are 14 residues in the CDR3. Germline V gene lookup returns CDR1 MGHRA and CDR2 YSYEKL. The V gene end was trimmed by 3 bases and the J gene end by 5 bases; junction bases not matched to a gene: 4. Here the CDR3 DNA reads TGCGCCAGCAGCCAGTACAGGGGGCACGAGACCCAGTACTTC. Its translation is CASSQYRGHETQYF.

There are many counts of this clonotype. The chain employs TRBV7-9 and TRBJ2-3; perhaps D is TRBD1 or TRBD2 (5 bases each). The CDR3 totals 14 residues. CDR1 is SEHNR and CDR2 is FQNEAQ in the germline V gene (reference sequence). Between the trimmed V and J ends, which lost 1 base and 5 bases, there was a span of 10 bases. This chain's CDR3 is CASSLVRGLDTQYF. The DNA of the CDR3 is TGTGCCAGCAGCTTAGTCCGGGGCTTAGATACGCAGTATTTT.

This chain connects TRBV4-3 to TRBJ2-2; D is undetermined. The V end was cut by 1 base, the J end by 3 bases, with 9 bases between. The length of the CDR3 is 15 residues. Germline V lookup: CDR1 LGHNA, CDR2 YSLEER. DNA for the CDR3: TGCGCCAGCAGCCAAGGTTCCTATTACACCGGGGAGCTGTTTTTT. This translates into CASSQGSYYTGELFF.

The chain's CDR3 is CASSPRLAGGVNEQFF. The CDR3 DNA sequence: TGCGCCAGCAGCCCACGACTAGCGGGGGGGGTCAATGAGCAGTTCTTC. The chain combines TRBV4-1 with TRBJ2-1, with 14 positions matching TRBD2. This CDR3 has 16 amino acids. After removal of 4 bases from V and 6 bases from J, the junction contained 5 bases not matched to a gene. Germline V gene sequence: CDR1 MGHRA, CDR2 YSYEKL.

This clonotype was found many times. The V gene is TRBV5-1, the J gene TRBJ2-2, with D possibly TRBD1 on 6 matching bases. Deletions cut 3 bases from V and 1 base from J, with 16 bases between. Germline lookup yields CDR1 SGHRS and CDR2 YFSETQ. The CDR3 runs to 17 residues. CDR3 protein: CASSSRDTYLNTGELFF. DNA for the CDR3: TGCGCCAGCAGCTCCCGGGACACATATTTGAACACCGGGGAGCTGTTTTTT.